This T cell receptor beta chain was captured in a study of blood T cell repertoires in COVID-19. Overall study context: COVID-19 samples from acute and convalescent phases originated in the United States, Italy and Spain. From T cells, B-cell-depleted T cells, or PBMCs came the material, which was cDNA or gDNA.

V lost 0 bases to trimming and J lost 6 bases, with 14 bases between them. The germline gives CDR1 MNHEY, CDR2 SVGAGI. There are 16 residues in the CDR3. Only in-frame clones appear in the TCRdb table, and some are missing; sequencing was by immunoSEQ multiplex PCR. The sample has hundreds of thousands of clones, about nine tenths seen once; the top ten hold over 6%. This chain uses TRBV6-5 with TRBJ2-2; a weak D match, TRBD2 (6 bases). Material: peripheral blood. The TCR sequence derives from a woman aged 25 to 39 who had recovered from COVID-19. The CDR3 DNA reads TGTGCCAGCAGTTACTCGACGGGGGAAGTGGCCGGGGAGCTGTTTTTT. This codes for CASSYSTGEVAGELFF.